This is a list of T cell receptor beta chains from one sample in a study of identical twins. TCRdb reprocessed the 5' RACE reads via MiXCR and lists one record per CDR3 protein. Of more than 650,000 distinct CDR3 sequences listed, around 5.7% were seen once; the top ten hold around 2%. Sequencing input: naive T cells sorted from blood. All receptors come from a young man in good health. The conserved cysteine and the conserved F or W are not part of the CDR3 here.

J gene: TRBJ2-2; V gene: TRBV5-1; CDR3 protein: ASSLDSRGSGTGELF
J gene: TRBJ2-2; V gene: TRBV20-1; CDR3 protein: SAKYGQGFTGELF
J gene: TRBJ2-4; V gene: TRBV27; CDR3 protein: ASSWTGDGEIAKNIQY
J gene: TRBJ2-2; V gene: TRBV2; CDR3 protein: ASKANTGELF
J gene: TRBJ2-3; V gene: TRBV12-3/TRBV12-4; CDR3 protein: ASSLVDRYTDTQY
J gene: TRBJ2-3; V gene: TRBV29-1; CDR3 protein: SVYVGTQY
J gene: TRBJ1-2; V gene: TRBV15; CDR3 protein: ATSRVDWGRRGYGYT
J gene: TRBJ1-1; V gene: TRBV3-1; CDR3 protein: ASRANTEAF
J gene: TRBJ2-7; V gene: TRBV7-2; CDR3 protein: ASSYQGAGYEQY
J gene: TRBJ2-2; V gene: TRBV6-5; CDR3 protein: ASSYLGLDLPGELF
J gene: TRBJ1-1; V gene: TRBV6-5; CDR3 protein: ASSYTGQGVTEAF
J gene: TRBJ2-1; V gene: TRBV27; CDR3 protein: ASSLSMVNNEQF
J gene: TRBJ2-5; V gene: TRBV15; CDR3 protein: ATKAREGRGETQY
J gene: TRBJ2-7; V gene: TRBV5-5; CDR3 protein: ASSVWGLIKEQY
J gene: TRBJ2-2; V gene: TRBV15; CDR3 protein: ATSGLLANTGELF
J gene: TRBJ2-3; V gene: TRBV7-9; CDR3 protein: ASGHGDTQY
J gene: TRBJ2-7; V gene: TRBV28; CDR3 protein: ASGHYEQY
J gene: TRBJ2-3; V gene: TRBV5-1; CDR3 protein: ASSSTSLGSGTDTQY
J gene: TRBJ2-2; V gene: TRBV7-3; CDR3 protein: ASSLTLSQGYTGELF
J gene: TRBJ2-7; V gene: TRBV20-1; CDR3 protein: SANDNYEQY
J gene: TRBJ2-1; V gene: TRBV11-2; CDR3 protein: ASSDQAGRAGGEQF
J gene: TRBJ1-2; V gene: TRBV5-1; CDR3 protein: ASSVGQGIYDGYT
J gene: TRBJ1-1; V gene: TRBV15; CDR3 protein: ATSSLAGILGAF
J gene: TRBJ1-2; V gene: TRBV25-1; CDR3 protein: ASSWGASDNYGYT
J gene: TRBJ2-3; V gene: TRBV5-5; CDR3 protein: ASSFPSGPTDTQY
J gene: TRBJ1-4; V gene: TRBV7-9; CDR3 protein: ASKGFSNEKLF
J gene: TRBJ2-5; V gene: TRBV12-3/TRBV12-4; CDR3 protein: ASRNIQNEETQY
J gene: TRBJ2-1; V gene: TRBV12-3/TRBV12-4; CDR3 protein: ASSGDSRWQF
J gene: TRBJ2-1; V gene: TRBV12-3/TRBV12-4; CDR3 protein: ASSLDRGTPATEQF
J gene: TRBJ2-6; V gene: TRBV7-2; CDR3 protein: ASSTRVAGANVLT
J gene: TRBJ2-1; V gene: TRBV30; CDR3 protein: AWSVLTSAAEQF
J gene: TRBJ1-2; V gene: TRBV20-1; CDR3 protein: SALRGGGDGYT
J gene: TRBJ1-4; V gene: TRBV12-5; CDR3 protein: ASGFRQDELF
J gene: TRBJ2-7; V gene: TRBV5-5; CDR3 protein: ASSRRDYEQY
J gene: TRBJ2-4; V gene: TRBV2; CDR3 protein: ASTPGANLAKNIQY
J gene: TRBJ1-5; V gene: TRBV7-8; CDR3 protein: ASSLAGFGQPQH
J gene: TRBJ1-5; V gene: TRBV6-1; CDR3 protein: ASSESRDQPQH
J gene: TRBJ2-3; V gene: TRBV20-1; CDR3 protein: SARDQNGRAGTDTQY
J gene: TRBJ2-3; V gene: TRBV28; CDR3 protein: ASSLPGGPIDTQY
J gene: TRBJ2-7; V gene: TRBV7-6; CDR3 protein: ASSATGEGYEQY
J gene: TRBJ2-3; V gene: TRBV10-3; CDR3 protein: AIRQTDTQY
J gene: TRBJ2-1; V gene: TRBV15; CDR3 protein: ATSRGREGPYNEQF
J gene: TRBJ2-7; V gene: TRBV2; CDR3 protein: ASSVPGTGASYEQY
J gene: TRBJ2-7; V gene: TRBV25-1; CDR3 protein: ASSAARGPYEQY
J gene: TRBJ1-5; V gene: TRBV7-2; CDR3 protein: ASSLAGRGAYQPQH
J gene: TRBJ2-3; V gene: TRBV7-9; CDR3 protein: ASSLDEHTDTQY
J gene: TRBJ1-5; V gene: TRBV11-2; CDR3 protein: ASSLMAGQPQH
J gene: TRBJ2-1; V gene: TRBV27; CDR3 protein: ASSLSGGAGGSYNEQF
J gene: TRBJ2-1; V gene: TRBV5-1; CDR3 protein: ASRVSGSSYNEQF
J gene: TRBJ2-7; V gene: TRBV12-3/TRBV12-4; CDR3 protein: ASSALDRGAYEQY
J gene: TRBJ2-5; V gene: TRBV12-5; CDR3 protein: ASGLPPTSGKETQY
J gene: TRBJ1-5; V gene: TRBV5-5; CDR3 protein: ASSFAVGNNQPQH
J gene: TRBJ1-2; V gene: TRBV6-6; CDR3 protein: ASSSGPAGYT
J gene: TRBJ2-1; V gene: TRBV7-9; CDR3 protein: ASSLAIGTSLDEQF
J gene: TRBJ2-1; V gene: TRBV7-8; CDR3 protein: ASSLGVLINEQF